The entry below gives a single TCR beta chain sequence along with its context. This clonotype was seen ten or more times. Its antigen has not been determined. One base away there is no much larger clone; base qualities are not given. The healthy controls were volunteers from blood banks in Maryland, USA. For the unsorted PBMC libraries, 2 million PBMCs were stored in RNAlater at -80 degrees C until RNA extraction and were used to generate the libraries. Peripheral blood was subjected to Ficoll-Hypaque density gradient centrifugation to isolate PBMCs, which were then cryopreserved in liquid nitrogen. The sample originates from a study of neurological immune-mediated disorders (dated by TCRdb to the late 2010s). About the full investigation: The study compared peripheral blood TCR-beta repertoires of HTLV-I-associated myelopathy (HAM/TSP) patients, multiple sclerosis patients and healthy controls using UMI-based sequencing. Alongside PBMC samples, the set of some 98 TCR-beta libraries contained longitudinal samples, technical triplicates, and paired CD4+ and CD8+ T-cell subsets that had been sorted. The cohort comprised 68 subjects: 15 or so HAM/TSP patients, some 34 multiple sclerosis patients and 20 or so healthy controls.

cDNA was synthesized by template-switch 5'RACE using a primer with a 10-nucleotide random unique molecular identifier that tagged each TCR transcript. Each sequencing run produced over 180 million TCR-beta sequences covering 15-18 subjects. Total RNA was extracted with the RNeasy kit. The KAPA Real-time Library Amplification kit was used to amplify TCR-beta VDJ regions with primers targeting the TCR constant region and the 5'RACE anchor. Sample indexes and Illumina adaptors were added in a first PCR, after which library yield was increased in a second PCR. After Ampure bead purification, the roughly 650 bp TCR product was size-selected on a 2% E-gel SizeSelection system. Library quality was checked on a Bioanalyzer, concentration was measured with Qubit, and libraries were quantified with the Kapa Library Quantification kit before pooling. Libraries were sequenced paired-end 2 x 150 bp on an Illumina HiSeq 2500. To increase sequence diversity, about 25-31% phiX was spiked into each library pool. The authors processed their data as follows. Quality-filtered reads were processed with the UMI-based MiGEC pipeline, which removed over 85% of raw TCR sequences during error correction. VDJ genes were aligned to IMGT germline references, and each clonotype was defined by a unique CDR3 amino acid sequence together with V-J genes. Clonal expansion, Shannon diversity, and CDR3 relatedness (CalcPairwiseDistances, ClusterSamples) were evaluated with VDJtools, and phylogenetic trees were built with CLCbio workbench. Clones with at least 8 unique UMIs were defined as expanded, with this threshold being based on coefficient-of-variation modelling across technical triplicates. The raw public data were reprocessed by TCRdb itself: fastp quality trimming at Q25, MiXCR clonotype calling, in-frame beta chains only. When rows share a CDR3 protein, they turn into one entry using the most common DNA and genes. The V and J calls shown here were made by TCRdb, not taken from the authors' results. Across this sample there are 30,000 to 40,000 distinct CDR3 sequences, with about 7% seen only once. Together, the top ten hold about 4.5% of the sample.

The CDR3 covers 14 residues, taking in both the cysteine and the phenylalanine. Only the CDR3 DNA stays, 42 bases, in frame from base 1. Per the germline V gene, MDHEN is the CDR1 and SYDVKM is the CDR2. Clipping removes 7 bases from V and 11 bases from J, with 12 as the unmatched junction base count. Beyond this particular receptor, the publication reports: The highest TCR clonal expansion was observed in HAM/TSP patients, whereas the lowest was observed in MS patients, even when compared with healthy controls. No identical CDR3 amino acid sequences were found to be shared among expanded clones across subjects, suggesting that TCR-beta repertoires were private in all groups.

Sequenced: PBMCs. The chain couples TRBV28 to TRBJ2-7, with TRBD2 matching 12 junction bases. This TCR was recovered from a woman in her thirties or forties in good health. The nucleotide sequence reads as follows: TGTGCCAGCATTCAAGGGGCTAGCGGGAGGGCTAAGTACTTC. The encoded protein is CASIQGASGRAKYF.